The source of this TCR beta chain is a study of blood T cell repertoires in COVID-19. Looking at the study overall: From T cells, B-cell-depleted T cells, or PBMCs came the material, which was cDNA or gDNA.

Some clones are missing from TCRdb's copy, which holds only in-frame ones; the method was immunoSEQ multiplex PCR. The repertoire holds some 77,000 clones, with roughly 80% as singletons. The CDR3 loop spans 14 amino acids. V dropped 4 bases and J dropped 2; count of bases not matched to a gene: 6. The germline V gene encodes CDR1 SGHRS and CDR2 YFSETQ. The TCR sequence derives from a woman aged 55-75 years with acute or convalescent COVID-19. The V gene is TRBV5-1, the J gene TRBJ2-7, with 7 bases fitting TRBD2. Sequenced sample: peripheral blood. DNA for the CDR3: TGCGCCAGCAGCGTGGCGGGAGCGACCTACGAGCAGTACTTC. Its protein product is CASSVAGATYEQYF.